The 13 T cell receptor beta chains in this list originate from one sample, sequenced in a study of cytomegalovirus exposure and HLA in healthy donors. Both 60 Vbeta primers and 13 Jbeta primers went into the PCR. Using immunoSEQ multiplex PCR, the repertoire was profiled, and TCRdb retains in-frame clones only, with some absent. Of some 180,000 clones in the sample, roughly 77% are singletons; the top ten hold 1.5% to 2%. The sequencing input was PBMCs. The receptors were gathered from a young woman in good health and CMV-seronegative.

The gene calls are TRBV4-2 and TRBJ2-5, with 8 bases lining up with TRBD2. Germline V gene data show CDR1 as LGHNA and CDR2 as YNFKEQ. V was pared by 0 bases and J by 5 bases, with 11 bases of the junction left unmatched. This CDR3 is 17 amino acids long. CDR3 nucleotides: TGTGCCAGCAGCCAAGATCCGTCGGGGGGGCTTCGGGAGACCCAGTACTTC. This sequence encodes CASSQDPSGGLRETQYF.

The V gene is TRBV19, the J gene TRBJ1-5; 9 nucleotides align to TRBD1. Per the germline V gene, CDR1 is LNHDA and CDR2 is SQIVND (reference sequence). The CDR3 length is 15 residues. V was pared by 6 bases and J by 4 bases, with 7 bases of the junction left unmatched. The CDR3 loop reads CASRRQGVKNQPQHF. For the CDR3, the DNA is TGTGCCAGTAGGCGACAGGGGGTAAAGAATCAGCCCCAGCATTTT.

The rearrangement links TRBV2 to TRBJ1-2, with a weak D call TRBD1 (6 bases). Germline CDR1 is SNHLY and CDR2 is FYNNEI. Deletions cut 2 bases from V and 4 bases from J, with 20 bases between. This CDR3 region has 17 residues. The CDR3 protein is CASSESQGSFLRYGYTF. CDR3 DNA: TGTGCCAGCAGTGAATCACAGGGCAGCTTCCTCCGCTATGGCTACACCTTC.

The chain is built from TRBV5-1 and TRBJ2-2; D might be TRBD2 (7 bases). The germline gives CDR1 SGHRS, CDR2 YFSETQ. V shed 0 bases and J shed 1 base, with 13 bases lying between them. CDR3 length equals 17 residues. CDR3 amino acids: CASSLVGGGLNTGELFF. The CDR3 coding sequence is TGCGCCAGCAGCTTGGTTGGCGGGGGCTTGAACACCGGGGAGCTGTTTTTT. Looking up the rest from reference TRBV5-1 and TRBJ2-2 gives the full variable domain: KAGVTQTPRYLIKTRGQQVTLSCSPISGHRSVSWYQQTPGQGLQFLFEYFSETQRNKGNFPGRFSGRQFSNSRSEMNVSTLELGDSALYLCASSLVGGGLNTGELFFGEGSRLTVL.

The DNA for the CDR3 is TGTGCCAGCAATTTTTGGACAGGGGCACAAGAGACCCAGTACTTC. It encodes CASNFWTGAQETQYF. V usage is TRBV5-5 and J usage is TRBJ2-5; 9 nucleotides align to TRBD1. CDR3 length: 15 amino acids. Germline V CDR1 and CDR2: SGHKS, YYEKEE (reference sequence). Losses at the gene ends were 6 bases for V and 2 bases for J; bases not matched to a gene: 8.

The chain links TRBV6-6 to TRBJ2-7; a possible D gene is TRBD1 (6 bases). This CDR3 has 15 residues. CDR1 MNHNY and CDR2 SVGAGI come from the germline V gene (reference sequence). Trimming pared 0 bases from V and 3 bases from J, leaving 12 bases between. The CDR3 DNA is TGTGCCAGCAGTTACTCGGGACAAAGTAACTACGAGCAGTACTTC. It is translated as CASSYSGQSNYEQYF.

This clone showed up just once. The V call is TRBV5-1, the J call TRBJ1-2; the match to TRBD1 covers 8 bases. Germline values: CDR1 SGHRS, CDR2 YFSETQ. The CDR3 has 13 residues. The trim removed 0 bases at V and 6 bases at J, leaving 1 base unmatched. CDR3 loop: CASSLAQGDGYTF. Here the CDR3 DNA reads TGCGCCAGCAGCTTGGCACAGGGGGATGGCTACACCTTC.

The CDR3 DNA sequence: TGTGCCAGCACCTCAGGGGCATACTCTGGAAACACCATATATTTT. It yields the protein CASTSGAYSGNTIYF. The rearrangement joins TRBV7-9 to TRBJ1-3, with a tentative D call TRBD1 (6 bases). V was cut by 7 bases and J by 0 bases, with 13 bases left in between. Germline V gene sequence: CDR1 SEHNR, CDR2 FQNEAQ (reference sequence). This CDR3 spans 15 amino acids.

This chain links TRBV5-6 with TRBJ1-2, with D perhaps matching TRBD1 (6 bases). Trimming pared 2 bases from V and 0 bases from J, leaving 11 bases between. CDR3 length: 15 amino acids. Germline-derived CDR1 and CDR2 are SGHDT and YYEEEE. The chain's CDR3 is CASSLERTANYGYTF. CDR3 in DNA: TGTGCCAGCAGCTTAGAGAGGACAGCTAACTATGGCTACACCTTC.

The chain carries TRBV5-8 and TRBJ1-1; perhaps TRBD1 as D (6 bases). CDR3 length equals 16 residues. V gave up 4 bases and J gave up 3 bases, with 19 bases separating them. Germline CDR1 SGHTS, CDR2 YDEGEE. The CDR3, as DNA: TGTGCCAGCAGCCGAAAGACAGGAGTGAGGGACACTGAAGCTTTCTTT. It is translated as CASSRKTGVRDTEAFF.

CDR3 DNA: TGCGCCAGCAGCTTGCTCTTGGAGGGCCCAGATACGCAGTATTTT. It specifies CASSLLLEGPDTQYF. This chain connects TRBV5-1 to TRBJ2-3; weak D call: TRBD2 (6 bases). The V end lost 1 base, the J end lost 4 bases, and 13 bases lay between the germline ends. Germline CDR1 and CDR2: SGHRS and YFSETQ. The CDR3 extends over 15 amino acids.

This clone was seen only once. The chain uses TRBV27 and TRBJ2-7; D is ambiguous. V was pared by 1 base and J by 3 bases, with 7 bases between. CDR1 is MNHEY, CDR2 SMNVEV, per germline (reference sequence). The CDR3 loop spans 13 amino acids. The CDR3 bases are TGTGCCAGCAGTTTATTAACAGACTACGAGCAGTACTTC. Its translation is CASSLLTDYEQYF.

This clone was counted between two and nine times. The V gene is TRBV6-1, the J gene TRBJ1-5; weak D call: TRBD1 (6 bases). There are 14 residues in the CDR3. Germline-derived CDR1 and CDR2 are MNHNS and SASEGT. The V end lost 8 bases, the J end lost 1 base, and 12 bases lay between the germline ends. The CDR3 DNA follows: TGTGCCAGCCTCTGGGGGCAGAGCAATCAGCCCCAGCATTTT. Amino acids: CASLWGQSNQPQHF.